This TCR beta chain was recovered during a study of cytomegalovirus exposure and HLA in healthy donors. This CDR3 is built from 14 residues. Germline values: CDR1 SGHTA, CDR2 FQGNSA. The V end lost 5 bases, the J end lost 5 bases, and 15 bases lay between the germline ends. As for this clone: What it recognizes is unknown.

Primers for the PCR totalled 60 Vbeta and 13 Jbeta. TCRdb's table, derived via immunoSEQ multiplex PCR, lists solely in-frame clones and lacks some. Counted here are 90,000 to 150,000 clones, 76% occurring once; the ten biggest clones make up about 16%. Study findings and constraints: For TCR beta chains, V- and J-gene trimming was later linked to a missense DCLRE1C variant.

The V gene is TRBV7-2, the J gene TRBJ2-5; possible D gene TRBD1, 6 bases. This clonotype originated in a middle-aged man in good health and CMV-seropositive. The material sequenced was PBMCs. CDR3 region: CASSHGRGMETQYF. In DNA form, the CDR3 reads TGTGCCAGCAGCCATGGCAGGGGTATGGAGACCCAGTACTTC.